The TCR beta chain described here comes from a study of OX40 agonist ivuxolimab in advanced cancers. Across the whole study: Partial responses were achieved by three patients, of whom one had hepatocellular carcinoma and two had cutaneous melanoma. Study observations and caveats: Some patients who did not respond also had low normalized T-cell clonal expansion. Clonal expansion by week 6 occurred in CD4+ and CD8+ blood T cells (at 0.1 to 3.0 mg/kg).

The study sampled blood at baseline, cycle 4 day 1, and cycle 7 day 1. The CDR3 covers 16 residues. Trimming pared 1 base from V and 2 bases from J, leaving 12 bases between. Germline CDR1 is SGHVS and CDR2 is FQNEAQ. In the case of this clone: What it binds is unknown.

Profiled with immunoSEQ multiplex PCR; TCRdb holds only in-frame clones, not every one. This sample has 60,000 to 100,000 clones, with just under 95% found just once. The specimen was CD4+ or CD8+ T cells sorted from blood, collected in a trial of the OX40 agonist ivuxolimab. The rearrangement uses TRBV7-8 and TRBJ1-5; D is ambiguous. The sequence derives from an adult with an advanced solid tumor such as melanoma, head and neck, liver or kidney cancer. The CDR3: CASSLEWGEGNQPQHF. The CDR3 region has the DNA TGTGCCAGCAGCTTAGAGTGGGGAGAGGGCAATCAGCCCCAGCATTTT.